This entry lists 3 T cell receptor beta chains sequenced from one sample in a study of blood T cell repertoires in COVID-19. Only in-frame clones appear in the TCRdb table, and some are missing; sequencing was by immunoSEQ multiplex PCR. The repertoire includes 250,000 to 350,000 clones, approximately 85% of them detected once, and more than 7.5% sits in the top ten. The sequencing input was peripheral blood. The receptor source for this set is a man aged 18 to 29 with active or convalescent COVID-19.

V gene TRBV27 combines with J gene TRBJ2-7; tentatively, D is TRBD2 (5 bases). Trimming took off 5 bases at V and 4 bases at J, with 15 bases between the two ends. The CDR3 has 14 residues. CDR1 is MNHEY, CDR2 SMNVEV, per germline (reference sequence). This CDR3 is CASSPPGSIYEQYF. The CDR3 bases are TGTGCCAGCAGTCCCCCGGGGTCTATATACGAGCAGTACTTC.

CDR3 in amino acids: CASSHRTGGRGYTF. The CDR3 DNA follows: TGTGCCAGCAGTCACCGGACAGGGGGCAGGGGCTACACCTTC. The chain joins TRBV28 to TRBJ1-2; TRBD1 aligns across 11 bases. The V gene end was trimmed by 5 bases and the J gene end by 8 bases; junction bases not matched to a gene: 7. The CDR3 consists of 14 residues. Germline CDR1 and CDR2: MDHEN and SYDVKM.

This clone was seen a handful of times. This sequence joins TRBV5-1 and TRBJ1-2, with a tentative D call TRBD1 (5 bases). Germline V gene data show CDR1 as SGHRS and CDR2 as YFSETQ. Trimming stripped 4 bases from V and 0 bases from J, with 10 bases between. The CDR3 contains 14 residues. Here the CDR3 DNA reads TGCGCCAGCAGCCCCCAGGACACTAACTATGGCTACACCTTC. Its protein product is CASSPQDTNYGYTF.